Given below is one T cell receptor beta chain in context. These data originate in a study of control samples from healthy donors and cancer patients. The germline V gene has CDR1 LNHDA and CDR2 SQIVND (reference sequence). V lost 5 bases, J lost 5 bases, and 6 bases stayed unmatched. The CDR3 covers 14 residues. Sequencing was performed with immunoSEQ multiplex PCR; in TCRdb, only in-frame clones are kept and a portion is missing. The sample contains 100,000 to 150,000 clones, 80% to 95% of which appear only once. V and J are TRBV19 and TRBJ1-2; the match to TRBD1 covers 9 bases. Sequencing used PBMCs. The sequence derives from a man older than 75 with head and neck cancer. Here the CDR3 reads CASSRLDRGYGYTF. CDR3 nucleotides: TGTGCCAGTAGTCGCTTAGACAGGGGGTATGGCTACACCTTC. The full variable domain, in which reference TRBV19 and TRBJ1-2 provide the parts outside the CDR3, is DGGITQSPKYLFRKEGQNVTLSCEQNLNHDAMYWYRQDPGQGLRLIYYSQIVNDFQKGDIAEGYSVSREKKESFPLTVTSAQKNPTAFYLCASSRLDRGYGYTFGSGTRLTVV.